This entry lists 19 T cell receptor beta chains sequenced from one sample in a study of T cells in Graves' hyperthyroidism and ophthalmopathy. TCR beta CDR3 regions were amplified from RNA transcripts. A first-round RT-PCR of the TCR CDR3 used the HTBI primer set. TCRdb re-called the multiplex PCR reads through MiXCR, storing one row per CDR3 protein. Among about 400,000 distinct CDR3 sequences, approximately 15% were seen once, and the ten largest hold around 13%. Sequencing was done on a sample of blood. The receptors were gathered from a young man with Graves' ophthalmopathy.

This clonotype was counted many times. CDR3 residues: CASSLRRGRLAVGYTF. Here the CDR3 DNA reads TGTGCCAGCAGCTTAAGGAGGGGGCGTTTGGCGGTCGGCTACACCTTC. The chain joins TRBV11-2 to TRBJ1-2; 7 nucleotides line up with TRBD1. The germline gives CDR1 SGHAT, CDR2 FQNNGV. Unmatched junction bases numbered 14, after V lost 2 bases and J lost 8 bases. The CDR3 extends over 16 amino acids.

This clonotype was detected many times. The rearrangement joins TRBV29-1 to TRBJ2-5; 12 positions agree with TRBD2. The V segment lost 1 base and the J segment 5 bases; nucleotides outside the gene matches: 11. CDR1 and CDR2 from the germline V gene are SQVTM and ANQGSEA. The CDR3 extends over 17 amino acids. CDR3 loop: CSVEGETSGRIWETQYF. DNA of the CDR3: TGCAGCGTTGAAGGGGAAACTAGCGGGAGGATCTGGGAGACCCAGTACTTC.

This clonotype was observed many times. V gene TRBV27 combines with J gene TRBJ2-1; perhaps TRBD2 as D (6 bases). The germline V gene encodes CDR1 MNHEY and CDR2 SMNVEV (reference sequence). V shed 0 bases and J shed 2 bases, with 11 bases lying between them. This CDR3 has 16 residues. The chain's CDR3 is CASSLSSGETYNEQFF. CDR3 nucleotides: TGTGCCAGCAGTTTATCTAGCGGTGAAACCTACAATGAGCAGTTCTTC.

In nucleotides, the CDR3 is TGTGCCAGTACGACAGCTAACTATGGCTACACCTTC. As protein: CASTTANYGYTF. The rearrangement links TRBV19 to TRBJ1-2, with D perhaps matching TRBD1 (5 bases). This CDR3 comprises 12 residues. Trimming took off 7 bases at V and 0 bases at J, with 6 bases between the two ends. The V gene's germline CDR1 is LNHDA and CDR2 SQIVND (reference sequence).

This clonotype was detected many times. The chain joins TRBV29-1 to TRBJ1-1; weak D call: TRBD1 (5 bases). The CDR3 covers 11 residues. Germline CDR1 and CDR2: SQVTM and ANQGSEA. V lost 4 bases and J 11 bases, leaving 14 bases between the germline ends. CDR3 loop: CSVVRGGGAFF. The CDR3 DNA sequence: TGCAGCGTTGTGAGGGGCGGCGGGGCTTTCTTT.

This chain joins TRBV30 and TRBJ2-2, with a weak D call TRBD2 (5 bases). CDR1 is GTSNPN and CDR2 is SVGIG in the germline V gene (reference sequence). The CDR3 consists of 13 residues. V lost 2 bases and J lost 8, with 12 bases in between. CDR3 protein: CAWSRHSGGELFF. CDR3 in DNA: TGTGCCTGGAGTCGCCACTCGGGGGGGGAGCTGTTTTTT.

This clonotype appeared a few times. The rearrangement uses TRBV4-1 and TRBJ2-5; D gene unclear. The CDR3 totals 14 residues. V lost 0 bases and J 4 bases, leaving 9 bases between the germline ends. CDR1 and CDR2 (germline): MGHRA, YSYEKL. The CDR3 DNA is TGCGCCAGCAGCCAAGACTCGGCCCCAGAGACCCAGTACTTC. Amino acid sequence: CASSQDSAPETQYF.

The chain recombines TRBV19 with TRBJ2-6, with D hard to call. V was cut by 1 base and J by 1 base, with 11 bases left in between. The CDR3 spans 17 residues. Germline V gives CDR1 LNHDA, CDR2 SQIVND (reference sequence). Here the CDR3 reads CASSIVGGRSGANVLTF. DNA for the CDR3: TGTGCCAGTAGTATAGTGGGTGGACGGTCTGGGGCCAACGTCCTGACTTTC.

Remarks on this clonotype: This may come from a read error, since a much larger clone is one base off. This chain connects TRBV6-5 to TRBJ1-4; possible D gene TRBD1, 5 bases. The CDR3 has 16 amino acids. Trimming left V 2 bases short and J 7 bases short, with 17 bases between. Germline CDR1 and CDR2: MNHEY and SVGAGI. DNA for the CDR3: TGTGCCAGCAGTTACGGAGCAGGGTTTTCTAGTGAAAAACTGTTTTTT. Protein product: CASSYGAGFSSEKLFF.

This clonotype appeared a single time. Germline and junction disagree at one end, which may indicate a read error. The genes are TRBV7-2 and TRBJ2-5, with D perhaps matching TRBD2 (5 bases). This CDR3 is 17 amino acids long. CDR1 SGHTA and CDR2 FQGNSA come from the germline V gene. The CDR3 sequence is CASSPYGGGRHQETQYF. The CDR3 coding sequence is TGCGCCAGCAGCCCCTATGGAGGTGGGAGACACCAAGAGACCCAGTACTTC.

The chain recombines TRBV27 with TRBJ2-2, with 8 bases fitting TRBD2. After removal of 5 bases from V and 5 bases from J, the junction contained 10 bases not matched to a gene. Germline CDR1 and CDR2: MNHEY and SMNVEV (reference sequence). The CDR3 length is 16 residues. In DNA, the CDR3 is TGTGCCAGCAGTCAACTGGGCCAGCGGGGGACCGGGGAGCTGTTTTTT. Its protein is CASSQLGQRGTGELFF.

This clonotype was recorded at least ten times. The J gene is TRBJ2-7, the V gene TRBV7-9, with 7 bases that match TRBD1. The ends lost 5 bases at V and 7 bases at J; junction bases unmatched: 8. Germline CDR1 is SEHNR and CDR2 is FQNEAQ (reference sequence). This CDR3 is built from 13 residues. CDR3 nucleotide sequence: TGTGCCAGCAGCCCACAGGGGTCTTCGGAGCAGTACTTC. This codes for CASSPQGSSEQYF. Full variable domain (rest looked up from reference TRBV7-9 and TRBJ2-7): DTGVSQNPRHKITKRGQNVTFRCDPISEHNRLYWYRQTLGQGPEFLTYFQNEAQLEKSRLLSDRFSAERPKGSFSTLEIQRTEQGDSAMYLCASSPQGSSEQYFGPGTRLTVT.

This clonotype has a count of ten or more. The J gene is TRBJ2-2, the V gene TRBV12-3 or TRBV12-4; TRBD1 matches 9 bases. The V and J ends lost 10 bases and 4 bases, in that order; junction bases with no gene match: 13. CDR3 length equals 16 residues. As DNA, the CDR3 is TGTGCCACCACCCCCCGGGACAGGGTCAGCACCGGGGAGCTGTTTTTT. This sequence encodes CATTPRDRVSTGELFF.

There are a few counts of this clonotype. The chain joins TRBV6-1 to TRBJ1-1; D call uncertain. The V end was cut by 4 bases, the J end by 5 bases, with 11 bases between. This CDR3 has 13 amino acids. Per germline, CDR1 MNHNS and CDR2 SASEGT. Written as DNA, the CDR3 is TGTGCCAGCAGTGTCCCTTACGGGACTGAAGCTTTCTTT. It encodes CASSVPYGTEAFF.

This clonotype showed up many times. The gene calls are TRBV6-2 or TRBV6-3 and TRBJ2-1, with 9 bases aligning to TRBD2. Trimming cost V 6 bases and J 6 bases; bases outside gene matches: 12. In germline, CDR1 is MNHEY, CDR2 SVGEGT. The CDR3 has 16 amino acids. CDR3 coding DNA: TGTGCCAGCAGCACCCATGGCGGGAGGGCCCCCAATGAGCAGTTCTTC. Protein: CASSTHGGRAPNEQFF.

The CDR3: CASSPRGGERDKTYEQYF. DNA for the CDR3: TGTGCCAGCAGCCCAAGAGGAGGAGAGAGGGATAAGACCTACGAGCAGTACTTC. J is TRBJ2-7 and V is TRBV4-2; possibly TRBD2 for D (5 bases). The CDR3 loop spans 18 amino acids. V lost 4 bases, J lost 2 bases, and 24 bases lay in between. Germline V gene lookup returns CDR1 LGHNA and CDR2 YNFKEQ.

A note on this clonotype: Since a much larger clone is just one base distant, this may be a read error. J is TRBJ2-5 and V is TRBV6-4; possible D gene TRBD2, 8 bases. The CDR3 runs 15 residues. The germline CDR1 and CDR2 sequences are MRHNA and SNTAGT. The DNA of the CDR3 is TGTGCCAGCAGTGGTATCGGGAGGGGGCAAGAGACCCGGTACTTC. It codes for CASSGIGRGQETRYF.

The chain uses TRBV6-1 and TRBJ2-5, with TRBD1 identical over 9 bases. The V gene's germline CDR1 is MNHNS and CDR2 SASEGT. This CDR3 has 14 amino acids. V lost 6 bases, J lost 5 bases, and 7 bases stayed unmatched. In DNA, the CDR3 is TGTGCCAGCAGGCCGACAGGGGGAAAGGAGACCCAGTACTTC. Translation: CASRPTGGKETQYF.

In its sample, this clonotype was seen a few times. This chain connects TRBV5-1 to TRBJ2-2, with 10 bases identical to TRBD2. V lost 4 bases, J lost 6 bases, and 9 bases stayed unmatched. Germline CDR1 is SGHRS and CDR2 is YFSETQ. The CDR3 has 16 amino acids. Here the CDR3 DNA reads TGCGCCAGCAGCCAAGTCAGGACTAGCGGTCCCGGGGAGCTGTTTTTT. Protein sequence: CASSQVRTSGPGELFF.